This is a list of T cell receptor beta chains from one sample in a study of T cell responses to AZD1222 COVID-19 vaccine. Assay used: immunoSEQ multiplex PCR; TCRdb lists only in-frame clones, some missing. Of around 130,000 clones detected, around 84% appear once; the ten largest clones hold approximately 12%. The sample in question was peripheral blood, obtained on day 0 of AZD1222 vaccination. These receptor sequences come from an adult in good health. CDR3s include the opening cysteine and the closing phenylalanine or tryptophan. A D gene is named only where the DNA matches it firmly. Clone sizes are given selectively: once, few, many, or a class where the clone is expanded.

-	TRBV19	few	TRBJ1-1	TGTGCCACGATAGGACAGTCGAACACTGAAGCTTTCTTT	CATIGQSNTEAFF
-	TRBV6-5	-	TRBJ2-1	TGTGCCAGCAGGGAGGCTCACCTCGAGCAGTTCTTC	CASREAHLEQFF
TRBD1	TRBV15	-	TRBJ2-2	TGTGCCACCAGCGCAATCGGGACAGCAGGCGGGGAGCTGTTTTTT	CATSAIGTAGGELFF
-	TRBV4-1	once	TRBJ2-4	TGCGCCAGCAGCCAAGAGGGTGCGGGAGCCAAAAACATTCAGTACTTC	CASSQEGAGAKNIQYF
-	TRBV5-1	-	TRBJ2-7	TGCGCCAGCAGCTGGGCATCCACCACAGCACTCCGGCCTAACTACGAGCAGTACTTC	CASSWASTTALRPNYEQYF
TRBD2	TRBV30	-	TRBJ2-5	TGTGCCTGGAGTGTACTAGCGGGAGCCCGAGAGACCCAGTACTTC	CAWSVLAGARETQYF
TRBD1	TRBV5-1	-	TRBJ2-5	TGCGCCAGCAGCGGACAGGGGCTTCACTCAGAGACCCAGTACTTC	CASSGQGLHSETQYF
-	TRBV9	-	TRBJ1-5	TGTGCCAGCAGCGTAGGTGTCAGCAATCAGCCCCAGCATTTT	CASSVGVSNQPQHF
-	TRBV27	-	TRBJ2-1	TGTGCCAGCAGACTTTACGGCCAGGACGAGTTCTTC	CASRLYGQDEFF
-	TRBV6-5	-	TRBJ2-1	TGTGCCTCCTCTGACGGGCGAGGCAATGAGCAGTTCTTC	CASSDGRGNEQFF
-	TRBV6-1	once	TRBJ1-3	TGTGCCAGCAGTGAAGCGGTCTCCTCGCCTGGAAACACCATATATTTT	CASSEAVSSPGNTIYF
-	TRBV11-2	-	TRBJ1-1	TGTGCCAGCAGCTTAGTTACCGGGACCAACACTGAAGCTTTCTTT	CASSLVTGTNTEAFF
-	TRBV7-3	-	TRBJ2-1	TGTGCCAGCAGCCTACAGGGTACTGAGCAGTTCTTC	CASSLQGTEQFF
-	TRBV30	-	TRBJ2-7	TGTGCCTGGAGTGAAAGCTACGAGCAGTACTTC	CAWSESYEQYF
-	TRBV7-2	-	TRBJ1-2	TGTGCCAGCAGCTTAGCTGCTACGTTGGGTGGCTACACCTTC	CASSLAATLGGYTF
-	TRBV11-2	-	TRBJ2-7	TGTGCCAGCAGCCTCCGACCGGAGGCCTACGAGCAGTACTTC	CASSLRPEAYEQYF
-	TRBV7-9	-	TRBJ1-3	TGTGCCAGCAGCAGCGGTAGACGGAACACCATATATTTT	CASSSGRRNTIYF
TRBD1	TRBV25-1	once	TRBJ1-1	TGTGCCAGCAGTGAACCCGACAGGGGTCCCACTGAAGCTTTCTTT	CASSEPDRGPTEAFF
-	TRBV6-1	-	TRBJ2-1	TGTGCCAGCAGTGAACGGGTGGCTGAGCAGTTCTTC	CASSERVAEQFF